This TCR beta chain appears in the sequencing data of a study of blood T cell repertoires in COVID-19. Per the study methods: Amplification from reference gene primers served as the basis for estimated nucleated cell counts. TCRdb's table, derived via immunoSEQ multiplex PCR, lists solely in-frame clones and lacks some. Clone size and V and J calls were adopted from that table, with D and trimming inferred from the DNA. Of 300,000 to 400,000 clones in the sample, around 86% were seen once. Living in about two dozen US areas, the participants were between roughly 18 and 95 years of age. Cohort placement rested on clinical history that participants reported themselves. The length of the CDR3 is 16 residues. Looked up from germline, CDR1 is MNHEY and CDR2 is SMNVEV (reference sequence). V gave up 0 bases and J gave up 4 bases; unmatched junction bases: 5.

The TCR sequence derives from a woman in her thirties or forties with acute COVID-19. V and J are TRBV27 and TRBJ2-3; 9 bases match TRBD2. Sequenced material: PBMCs or T cells enriched from blood (not recorded which). The DNA for the CDR3 is TGTGCCAGCAGTTTATCGATGGGCGGGAGGGCAGATACGCAGTATTTT. It translates to CASSLSMGGRADTQYF.